This is a list of T cell receptor beta chains from one sample in a study of T cells in Graves' hyperthyroidism and ophthalmopathy. Using its own MiXCR run on the multiplex PCR reads, TCRdb lists one record per CDR3 protein. The sample holds a few hundred thousand distinct CDR3 sequences, under 60% seen once. Material for sequencing was peripheral blood or thyroid tissue (not recorded which). Every receptor here comes from a woman aged 18-29 years with Graves' hyperthyroidism. Both conserved end residues are trimmed from each CDR3. The size entry is marked missing in some rows and otherwise reads once, few, many or a size class.

j_call clone_size v_call cdr3_aa
TRBJ1-1 few TRBV12-3/TRBV12-4 ASSTRVFPEAF
TRBJ2-2 few TRBV29-1 SVEMRTGELF
TRBJ2-7 NA TRBV2 ASSLGEKRANLYEQY
TRBJ1-2 few TRBV7-2 ASSGGTAYYDYT
TRBJ2-7 many TRBV24-1 ATSGGQGSREQY
TRBJ1-4 many TRBV15 ATSKPGTGAEKLF
TRBJ1-2 NA TRBV10-3 AISDMDQRYGYT
TRBJ2-5 NA TRBV7-9 ASSLKTAVGETQY
TRBJ1-1 NA TRBV5-1 ASSLFTMNTEAF
TRBJ2-7 many TRBV7-8 ASSLGLAGYEQY
TRBJ2-5 many TRBV15 ATSRRTDPETQY
TRBJ2-7 many TRBV11-2 ASSSGRGYEQY
TRBJ1-2 NA TRBV20-1 SGAGQVDYGYT
TRBJ1-5 NA TRBV2 ASSRSGFSNQPQH
TRBJ1-6 NA TRBV13 ACSLGDPRSPLH
TRBJ2-7 few TRBV7-9 ASSQPTEAYEQY
TRBJ2-2 NA TRBV7-2 ASSPDGLAGYTGELF
TRBJ2-5 few TRBV11-2 ASSLGVRTGETQY
TRBJ2-7 NA TRBV6-6 ASSYNYGYEQY
TRBJ2-7 few TRBV7-3 ASSVDRDSGYEQY
TRBJ1-6 many TRBV7-2 ASSLGQGVNSPLH
TRBJ1-4 NA TRBV11-1 ASSLTGTANEKLF
TRBJ1-1 few TRBV20-1 SALHSGGSTEAF
TRBJ2-6 few TRBV11-2 ASSLDRTGANVLT
TRBJ1-2 NA TRBV29-1 SVEDRGRVNYGYT